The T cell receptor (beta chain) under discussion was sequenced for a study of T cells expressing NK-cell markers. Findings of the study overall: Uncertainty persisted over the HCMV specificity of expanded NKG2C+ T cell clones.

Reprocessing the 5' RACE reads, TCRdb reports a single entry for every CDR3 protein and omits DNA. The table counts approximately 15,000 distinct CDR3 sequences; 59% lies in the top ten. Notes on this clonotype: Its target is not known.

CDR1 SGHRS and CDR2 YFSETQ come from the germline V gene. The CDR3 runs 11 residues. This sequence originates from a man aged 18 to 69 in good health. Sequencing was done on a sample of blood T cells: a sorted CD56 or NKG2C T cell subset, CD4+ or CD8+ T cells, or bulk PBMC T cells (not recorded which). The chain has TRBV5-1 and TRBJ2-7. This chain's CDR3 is CASKGEYEQYF. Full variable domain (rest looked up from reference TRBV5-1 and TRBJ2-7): KAGVTQTPRYLIKTRGQQVTLSCSPISGHRSVSWYQQTPGQGLQFLFEYFSETQRNKGNFPGRFSGRQFSNSRSEMNVSTLELGDSALYLCASKGEYEQYFGPGTRLTVT.